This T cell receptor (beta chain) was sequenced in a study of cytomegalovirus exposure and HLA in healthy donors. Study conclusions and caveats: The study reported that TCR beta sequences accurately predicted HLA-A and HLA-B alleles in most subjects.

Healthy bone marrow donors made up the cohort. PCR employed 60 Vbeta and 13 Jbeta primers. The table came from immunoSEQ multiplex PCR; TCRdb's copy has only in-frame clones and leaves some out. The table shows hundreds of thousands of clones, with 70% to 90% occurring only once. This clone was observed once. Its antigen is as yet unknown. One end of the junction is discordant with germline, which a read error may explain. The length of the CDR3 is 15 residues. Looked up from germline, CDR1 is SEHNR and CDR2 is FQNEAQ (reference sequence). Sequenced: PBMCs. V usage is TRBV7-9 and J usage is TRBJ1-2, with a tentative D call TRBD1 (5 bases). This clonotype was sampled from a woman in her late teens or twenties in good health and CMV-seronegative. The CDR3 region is CSSSLVSGSGFGYTF. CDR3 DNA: TGTTCCAGCAGCTTAGTTTCAGGGTCAGGGTTTGGCTACACCTTC.